A single sample gave rise to the 11 T cell receptor beta chains below, sequenced in a study of Graves' ophthalmopathy and Graves' hyperthyroidism. Amplified material comprised TCR beta CDR3 regions derived from RNA transcripts. First-round RT-PCR relied on HTBI primers, and a second-round multiplex PCR came next. TCRdb ran MiXCR on the multiplex PCR reads and lists one entry per CDR3 protein. The sample lists approximately 330,000 distinct CDR3 sequences; 17% were seen once. The specimen sequenced was peripheral blood. The receptors were gathered from an adult man with Graves' ophthalmopathy.

This clonotype was recorded many times. A much larger clone lies a single base off, so this may be a read error. This chain joins TRBV20-1 and TRBJ1-1; no definite D call. Trimming left V 2 bases short and J 4 bases short, with 14 bases between. This CDR3 is 14 amino acids long. CDR1 and CDR2 from the germline V gene are DFQATT and SNEGSKA (reference sequence). CDR3 region: CSARSDDKSTEAFF. For the CDR3, the DNA is TGCAGTGCTAGATCCGACGATAAGAGCACTGAAGCTTTCTTT.

This clonotype has ten or more counts. The chain employs TRBV7-9 and TRBJ2-7; 10 nucleotides match TRBD1. J was trimmed by 4 bases and V by 5 bases; bases with no gene match: 8. The CDR3 spans 15 residues. The germline V gene encodes CDR1 SEHNR and CDR2 FQNEAQ (reference sequence). CDR3 sequence reads: CASSPGTGDAYEQYF. The DNA of the CDR3 is TGTGCCAGCAGCCCGGGGACAGGGGATGCGTACGAGCAGTACTTC. The entire variable domain, with the rest obtained from reference TRBV7-9 and TRBJ2-7, is as follows: DTGVSQNPRHKITKRGQNVTFRCDPISEHNRLYWYRQTLGQGPEFLTYFQNEAQLEKSRLLSDRFSAERPKGSFSTLEIQRTEQGDSAMYLCASSPGTGDAYEQYFGPGTRLTVT.

The V and J genes are TRBV6-1 and TRBJ2-7; D is possibly TRBD1 (6 bases). Per germline, CDR1 MNHNS and CDR2 SASEGT. V lost 6 bases, J lost 4 bases, and 13 bases lay in between. The CDR3 spans 13 residues. The CDR3 loop is CASSRIQGYEQYF. Here the CDR3 DNA reads TGTGCCAGCAGCCGAATTCAGGGGTACGAGCAGTACTTC.

The table lists this clonotype with many counts. This chain links TRBV11-2 with TRBJ2-5; 11 bases fit TRBD2. CDR1 and CDR2 from the germline V gene are SGHAT and FQNNGV. After removal of 5 bases from V and 10 bases from J, the junction contained 21 bases not matched to a gene. CDR3 length: 18 residues. The CDR3: CASSKSQTSGASVMSQYF. DNA of the CDR3: TGTGCCAGCAGCAAATCACAGACTAGCGGGGCATCCGTGATGAGCCAGTACTTC.

This clonotype has at least ten counts. Germline and junction disagree at one end, which may indicate a read error. V usage is TRBV27 and J usage is TRBJ1-5, with a possible D match to TRBD1 (5 bases). Looked up from germline, CDR1 is MNHEY and CDR2 is SMNVEV (reference sequence). CDR3 length: 14 amino acids. The CDR3 sequence: CASRLGAANQPQQF. As DNA, the CDR3 is TGTGCCAGCAGGTTAGGGGCTGCCAATCAGCCCCAGCAATTT.

This clonotype was seen repeatedly, ten times or more. V usage is TRBV6-2 or TRBV6-3 and J usage is TRBJ2-7; D gene ambiguous. CDR3 length: 14 residues. In germline, CDR1 is MNHEY, CDR2 SVGEGT. The V end was cut by 0 bases, the J end by 6 bases, with 12 bases between. The CDR3 protein is CASSYSSAVGEQYF. In nucleotides, the CDR3 is TGTGCCAGCAGTTACTCGTCCGCCGTGGGCGAGCAGTACTTC.

The rearrangement uses TRBV29-1 and TRBJ1-2; D is uncertain. The CDR3 sequence is 13 residues long. V shed 3 bases and J shed 0 bases, with 8 bases lying between them. Germline assignment: CDR1 SQVTM and CDR2 ANQGSEA. Written as DNA, the CDR3 is TGCAGCGTTGATCCAGCTACTAACTATGGCTACACCTTC. As protein: CSVDPATNYGYTF.

This clonotype was observed at least ten times. This rearrangement joins TRBV28 to TRBJ2-7; 9 bases are shared with TRBD1. The V gene end was trimmed by 6 bases and the J gene end by 1 base; junction bases not matched to a gene: 7. The CDR3 has 15 residues. Germline loops: CDR1 MDHEN, CDR2 SYDVKM. CDR3 nucleotides: TGTGCCAGCAGCCAGGGACAGGGTAGGTCCTACGAGCAGTACTTC. Its protein is CASSQGQGRSYEQYF.

The chain couples TRBV12-3 or TRBV12-4 to TRBJ1-5; D uncertain. The CDR3 has 17 residues. Between the trimmed V and J ends, which lost 2 bases and 0 bases, there was a span of 14 bases. CDR3 sequence reads: CASSLFIGPNSNQPQHF. The CDR3 DNA follows: TGTGCCAGCAGTTTATTTATAGGGCCTAATAGCAATCAGCCCCAGCATTTT.

The chain recombines TRBV12-5 with TRBJ2-7; TRBD2 aligns across 10 bases. Germline V CDR1 and CDR2: LGHNT, FRNRAP. This CDR3 has 18 amino acids. Trimming removed 2 bases from V and 3 bases from J; junction bases left unmatched: 13. DNA of the CDR3: TGTGCTAGTGGTTTGCCCCCCGGGGCTAGCGGGAGAGTCTACGAGCAGTACTTC. It is translated as CASGLPPGASGRVYEQYF.

This clonotype occurred many times. This may be a read error: a much more frequent sequence differs by one nucleotide. The rearrangement uses TRBV29-1 and TRBJ2-5; D is possibly TRBD1 (5 bases). This CDR3 spans 18 amino acids. Germline V gene lookup returns CDR1 SQVTM and CDR2 ANQGSEA. The V end was cut by 0 bases, the J end by 2 bases, with 22 bases between. The CDR3 region has the DNA TGCAGCGTTGAAGAGAGGACACGTAGACTGGTGATTCAAGAGACCCAGTACTTC. Its translation: CSVEERTRRLVIQETQYF.